This TCR beta chain was retrieved from a study of early T cells in non-severe SARS-CoV-2 infection. This CDR3 has 11 amino acids. Trimming pared 8 bases from V and 4 bases from J, leaving 8 bases between. CDR1 and CDR2 from the germline V gene are MDHEN and SYDVKM. Attachment of unique molecular identifiers was made to individual cDNA molecules. TCRdb re-analysed the 5' RACE reads in MiXCR, keeping a single row per CDR3 protein. This table has around 52,000 distinct CDR3 sequences, around a tenth appearing once. This clonotype was counted between two and nine times. The receptor's source is an adult who was a healthcare worker with PCR-confirmed SARS-CoV-2 infection or an uninfected control (not recorded which). Specimen: whole blood. This chain joins TRBV28 and TRBJ2-5; D not certain. CDR3 protein: CASAQAETQYF. CDR3 DNA: TGTGCCAGCGCCCAGGCAGAGACCCAGTACTTC.